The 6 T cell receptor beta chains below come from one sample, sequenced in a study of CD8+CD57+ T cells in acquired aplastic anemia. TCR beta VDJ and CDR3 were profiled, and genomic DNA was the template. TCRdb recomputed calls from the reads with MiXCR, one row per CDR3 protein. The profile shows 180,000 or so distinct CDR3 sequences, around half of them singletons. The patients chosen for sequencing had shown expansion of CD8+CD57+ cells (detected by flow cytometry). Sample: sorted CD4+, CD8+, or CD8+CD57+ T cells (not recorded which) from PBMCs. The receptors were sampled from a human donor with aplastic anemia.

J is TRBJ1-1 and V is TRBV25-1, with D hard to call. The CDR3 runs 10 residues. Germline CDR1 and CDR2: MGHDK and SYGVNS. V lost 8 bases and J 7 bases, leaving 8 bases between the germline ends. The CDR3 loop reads CASEDGEAFF. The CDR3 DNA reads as TGTGCCAGCGAGGACGGTGAAGCTTTCTTT.

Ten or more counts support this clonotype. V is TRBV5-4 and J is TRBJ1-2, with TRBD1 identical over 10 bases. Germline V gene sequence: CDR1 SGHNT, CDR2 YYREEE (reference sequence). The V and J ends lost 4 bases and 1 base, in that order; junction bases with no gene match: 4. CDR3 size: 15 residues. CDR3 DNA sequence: TGTGCCAGCAGCGCCGGGACAGGGGTTAACTATGGCTACACCTTC. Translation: CASSAGTGVNYGYTF.

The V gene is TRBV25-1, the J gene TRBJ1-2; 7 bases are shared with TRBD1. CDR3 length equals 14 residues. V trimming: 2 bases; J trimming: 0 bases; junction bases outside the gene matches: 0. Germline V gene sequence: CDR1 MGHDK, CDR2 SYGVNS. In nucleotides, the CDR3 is TGTGCCAGCAGTGAAACAGGGGCTAACTATGGCTACACCTTC. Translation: CASSETGANYGYTF.

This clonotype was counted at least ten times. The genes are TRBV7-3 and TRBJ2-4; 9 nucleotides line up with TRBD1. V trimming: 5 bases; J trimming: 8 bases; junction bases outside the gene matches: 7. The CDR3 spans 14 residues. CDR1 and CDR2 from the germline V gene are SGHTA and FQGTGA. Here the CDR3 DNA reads TGTGCCAGCAGCCAGGGACAGGGCTTGGACATTCAGTACTTC. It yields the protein CASSQGQGLDIQYF.

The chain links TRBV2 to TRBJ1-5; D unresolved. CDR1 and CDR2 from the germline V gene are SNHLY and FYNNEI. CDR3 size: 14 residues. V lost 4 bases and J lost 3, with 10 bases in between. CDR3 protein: CASSAGRYNQPQHF. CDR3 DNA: TGTGCCAGCAGTGCGGGGAGATACAATCAGCCCCAGCATTTT.

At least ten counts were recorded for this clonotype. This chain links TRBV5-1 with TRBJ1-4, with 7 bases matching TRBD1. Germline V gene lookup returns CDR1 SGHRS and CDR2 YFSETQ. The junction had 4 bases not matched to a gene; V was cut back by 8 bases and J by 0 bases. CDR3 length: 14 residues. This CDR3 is CASGQEATNEKLFF. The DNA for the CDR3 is TGCGCCAGTGGACAGGAGGCAACTAATGAAAAACTGTTTTTT.